Below, 14 T cell receptor beta chains from the same sample are listed, as sequenced in a study of T cell changes during pregnancy in multiple sclerosis. Profiling relied on immunoSEQ multiplex PCR, and the TCRdb table lists in-frame clones only, not all of them. The sample lists about 80,000 clones; approximately 93% were seen once. The sequences come from peripheral blood, collected in the second trimester of pregnancy. The receptors come from a female donor in good health, enrolled as a control in a pregnancy study.

The chain has TRBV5-1 and TRBJ2-7; 7 bases are a match to TRBD1. The germline CDR1 and CDR2 sequences are SGHRS and YFSETQ. Trimming at V came to 4 bases and at J to 0 bases, leaving 7 bases not matched to a gene. This CDR3 contains 15 residues. CDR3 DNA: TGCGCCAGCAGCGACCCGGGACAGAGCTCCTACGAGCAGTACTTC. Translating it yields CASSDPGQSSYEQYF.

This clone was found once. J is TRBJ2-1 and V is TRBV10-2; 10 bases agree with TRBD1. This CDR3 is built from 15 residues. V lost 6 bases to trimming and J lost 6 bases; unmatched junction nucleotides: 8. Germline loops: CDR1 WSHSY, CDR2 SAAADI. CDR3 nucleotides: TGCGCCAGCAGGACAGGGGGCTTTTTTTCCAATGAGCAGTTCTTC. This codes for CASRTGGFFSNEQFF.

The rearrangement joins TRBV5-1 to TRBJ2-5; D gene unclear. The length of the CDR3 is 11 residues. The V end was cut by 4 bases, the J end by 2 bases, with 3 bases between. Germline V gene data show CDR1 as SGHRS and CDR2 as YFSETQ. This chain's CDR3 is CASSLQETQYF. CDR3 sequence (DNA): TGCGCCAGCAGCCTGCAAGAGACCCAGTACTTC.

The rearrangement joins TRBV2 to TRBJ1-2; possible D gene TRBD1, 5 bases. This CDR3 has 12 amino acids. The V end was cut by 4 bases, the J end by 5 bases, with 8 bases between. In germline, CDR1 is SNHLY, CDR2 FYNNEI. For the CDR3, the DNA is TGTGCCAGCAGTGTGGACACTTATGGCTACACCTTC. Its translation: CASSVDTYGYTF.

The V gene is TRBV5-8, the J gene TRBJ2-6, with TRBD2 as a possible D gene (5 bases). V was cut by 5 bases and J by 0 bases, with 15 bases left in between. Germline V gene sequence: CDR1 SGHTS, CDR2 YDEGEE. This CDR3 is built from 17 residues. The DNA of the CDR3 is TGTGCCAGCAGTTTTGGTACACGGGACTCTGGGGCCAACGTCCTGACTTTC. This sequence encodes CASSFGTRDSGANVLTF.

In its sample, this clone was seen a few times. The chain carries TRBV29-1 and TRBJ2-1, with a weak D call TRBD2 (6 bases). The V end was cut by 6 bases, the J end by 9 bases, with 9 bases between. CDR3 length: 10 amino acids. Germline CDR1 and CDR2: SQVTM and ANQGSEA. The CDR3 loop is CSVTEGEQFF. CDR3 DNA sequence: TGCAGCGTGACGGAGGGTGAGCAGTTCTTC.

V and J are TRBV6-5 and TRBJ2-1; 8 bases map to TRBD2. From germline, CDR1 is MNHEY and CDR2 SVGAGI. With V trimmed by 6 bases and J by 4 bases, 8 bases remained unmatched. This CDR3 contains 15 residues. The chain's CDR3 is CASRTGGEGYNEQFF. The CDR3 region has the DNA TGTGCCAGCAGGACGGGGGGGGAGGGGTACAATGAGCAGTTCTTC.

V is TRBV9 and J is TRBJ2-3, with D unclear. Trimming took 0 bases from V and 0 from J, leaving 8 bases between them. Germline lookup yields CDR1 SGDLS and CDR2 YYNGEE. The CDR3 loop spans 15 amino acids. CDR3 in amino acids: CASSVAGTSTDTQYF. The CDR3 DNA follows: TGTGCCAGCAGCGTAGCAGGAACTAGCACAGATACGCAGTATTTT. The variable domain in full, with the rest retrieved from reference TRBV9 and TRBJ2-3, is DSGVTQTPKHLITATGQRVTLRCSPRSGDLSVYWYQQSLDQGLQFLIQYYNGEERAKGNILERFSAQQFPDLHSELNLSSLELGDSALYFCASSVAGTSTDTQYFGPGTRLTVL.

The chain recombines TRBV7-9 with TRBJ1-4; possibly TRBD1 for D (6 bases). V lost 5 bases, J lost 5 bases, and 9 bases lay in between. CDR3 length equals 13 residues. Looked up from germline, CDR1 is SEHNR and CDR2 is FQNEAQ (reference sequence). The CDR3 sequence is CASSRGGNEKLFF. For the CDR3, the DNA is TGTGCCAGCAGCCGAGGGGGAAATGAAAAACTGTTTTTT.

The genes are TRBV6-1 and TRBJ1-3; the match to TRBD1 covers 7 bases. Trimming took 5 bases from V and 4 from J; bases not matched to a gene: 2. Germline lookup yields CDR1 MNHNS and CDR2 SASEGT. This CDR3 has 13 residues. The CDR3 sequence: CASSSDRGNTIYF. The CDR3 DNA reads as TGTGCCAGCAGTTCGGACAGGGGAAACACCATATATTTT.

This clone was found a few times. This chain joins TRBV6-5 and TRBJ1-1; no clear D. Trimming removed 11 bases at V and 4 bases at J, with 8 bases between. Germline V CDR1 and CDR2: MNHEY, SVGAGI. The CDR3 runs to 10 residues. The CDR3 here is CAAGSTEAFF. DNA of the CDR3: TGTGCCGCAGGCTCCACTGAAGCTTTCTTT.

J is TRBJ2-5 and V is TRBV19, with unresolved D. V was trimmed by 9 bases and J by 1 base, leaving 15 bases between them. Germline lookup yields CDR1 LNHDA and CDR2 SQIVND (reference sequence). There are 14 residues in the CDR3. CDR3 region: CASPGWSIQETQYF. CDR3 DNA sequence: TGTGCCAGCCCTGGGTGGAGCATCCAAGAGACCCAGTACTTC.

The chain combines TRBV2 with TRBJ1-4; D is perhaps TRBD1 (6 bases). Trimming removed 5 bases at V and 0 bases at J, with 10 bases between. The CDR3 has 15 amino acids. Germline assignment: CDR1 SNHLY and CDR2 FYNNEI. The CDR3: CASSMDSTTNEKLFF. DNA for the CDR3: TGTGCCAGCAGTATGGACAGTACAACTAATGAAAAACTGTTTTTT.

The chain is built from TRBV28 and TRBJ2-3; perhaps TRBD2 as D (5 bases). CDR3 size: 17 residues. From germline, CDR1 is MDHEN and CDR2 SYDVKM. V dropped 6 bases and J dropped 6 bases, with 25 bases sitting between them. CDR3 sequence reads: CASSPAGSDKKGDTQYF. As DNA, the CDR3 is TGTGCCAGCAGCCCGGCCGGTAGCGACAAAAAAGGGGATACGCAGTATTTT.